A selection of T cell receptor beta chains follows, all from one sample in a study of blood T cell repertoires in COVID-19. The method was immunoSEQ multiplex PCR; TCRdb's version includes in-frame clones alone and lacks a portion of them. This sample has tens of thousands of clones, with around 79% found just once. Material: peripheral blood. The receptors come from a human donor in a cohort sampled during active COVID-19. Both conserved end residues are part of each CDR3. The D gene is left open where the match is weak. Clone size is not always given. Where it is, it says once, few, many or a class for expanded clones.

d_gene	v_gene	abundance	j_gene	CDR3nt	CDR3aa
TRBD1	TRBV11-3	.	TRBJ1-1	TGTGCCAGCAGCTTAGATGGTCAGGGGGCGAGCGTGGCAACTGAAGCTTTCTTT	CASSLDGQGASVATEAFF
.	TRBV28	.	TRBJ2-7	TGTGCCAGCAGTTTTGCAGGGTTGAAGAACGAGCAGTACTTC	CASSFAGLKNEQYF
.	TRBV6-2/TRBV6-3	.	TRBJ2-2	TGTGCCAGCAGTTACGGAGGGAGAATCACCGGGGAGCTGTTTTTT	CASSYGGRITGELFF
TRBD1	TRBV11-2	.	TRBJ2-1	TGTGCCAGCAGCTCAGGTGGGACAGGAGTCTACAATGAGCAGTTCTTC	CASSSGGTGVYNEQFF
.	TRBV6-2/TRBV6-3	.	TRBJ1-5	TGTGCCAGCAGTTACTCGGGGGCTAGCAATCAGCCCCAGCATTTT	CASSYSGASNQPQHF
TRBD1	TRBV10-3	.	TRBJ2-7	TGTGCCATCAGCCCAGTAGGCCAGGGGGCCTACGAGCAGTACTTC	CAISPVGQGAYEQYF
TRBD2	TRBV27	.	TRBJ2-5	TGTGCCAGCAGTTTATCGTGGGGGGGGGAGACCCAGTACTTC	CASSLSWGGETQYF
TRBD1	TRBV25-1	.	TRBJ1-2	TGTGCCAGCAGTGTGACAGGGGTGCTCTATGGCTACACCTTC	CASSVTGVLYGYTF
.	TRBV18	.	TRBJ1-1	TGTGCCAGCTCGGGTGGAGGTTACACTGAAGCTTTCTTT	CASSGGGYTEAFF
TRBD2	TRBV4-3	few	TRBJ2-5	TGCGCCAGCAGCCAAGGGGGGGGAAATTTGGACACCCAGTACTTC	CASSQGGGNLDTQYF
.	TRBV29-1	.	TRBJ1-2	TGCAGCGTTGCGATAGAATATCGTAGCTATGGCTACACCTTC	CSVAIEYRSYGYTF
.	TRBV30	.	TRBJ2-7	TGTGCCTGGAGTGAGGACAACTACGAGCAGTACTTC	CAWSEDNYEQYF
.	TRBV19	.	TRBJ1-2	TGTGCCAGTACCCTGCTTGGAGGGGCCTACTATGGCTACACCTTC	CASTLLGGAYYGYTF
.	TRBV30	.	TRBJ2-1	TGTGCCTGGGAGGGGGGGACCTACAATGAGCAGTTCTTC	CAWEGGTYNEQFF
.	TRBV6-5	.	TRBJ1-5	TGTGCCAGCAGACGCGACAGCCTGAGCAATCAGCCCCAGCATTTT	CASRRDSLSNQPQHF
.	TRBV4-3	.	TRBJ1-2	TGCGCCAGCAGCCAAAATGGGCGGGGGGGCTATGGCTACACCTTC	CASSQNGRGGYGYTF
.	TRBV6-4	.	TRBJ1-5	TGTGCCAGCAGTGAGGAGGGTGGTCAGCCCCAGCATTTT	CASSEEGGQPQHF
.	TRBV6-2/TRBV6-3	.	TRBJ2-7	TGTGCCAGCAGTTACACCGAACTAGCCGTCCTTCCCGAGCAGTACTTC	CASSYTELAVLPEQYF
TRBD1	TRBV18	.	TRBJ2-6	TGTGCCAGCTCACCCAAAGGACAGGGGAAAGCTGGGGCCAACGTCCTGACTTTC	CASSPKGQGKAGANVLTF
TRBD2	TRBV6-5	few	TRBJ2-3	TGTGCCAGCAGTTACTCCGGGACTAGCGGGGCAGATACGCAGTATTTT	CASSYSGTSGADTQYF
.	TRBV7-3	.	TRBJ2-1	TGTGCCAGCAGCTTTTCGGCGGGGGCAATTGAGCAGTTCTTC	CASSFSAGAIEQFF
.	TRBV7-2	.	TRBJ2-7	TGTGCCAGCAGCTTAGGGGCGGGGTTGCGCGAGCAGTACTTC	CASSLGAGLREQYF
TRBD2	TRBV6-1	.	TRBJ2-3	TGTGCCAGCAGTGAACGAAGGACTAGCGGGAACACAGATACGCAGTATTTT	CASSERRTSGNTDTQYF
TRBD2	TRBV7-9	.	TRBJ2-4	TGTGCCAGCAGCTTAGGTCCTATAGCGGGAGGGCTCGGAAACATTCAGTACTTC	CASSLGPIAGGLGNIQYF
TRBD2	TRBV3-1/TRBV3-2	.	TRBJ2-7	TGTGCCAGCAGCTCAGGGGGACTAGCAAGTGCCTACGAGCAGTACTTC	CASSSGGLASAYEQYF
TRBD2	TRBV7-2	.	TRBJ2-5	TGTGCCAGCAGCTTAAAGGGTTACGGGGGGGCGCTTTTTCAGGAGACCCAGTACTTC	CASSLKGYGGALFQETQYF
TRBD1	TRBV19	.	TRBJ2-7	TGTGCCAGTAGTAGTGACGGACACAGGGGGAGCTCCTACGAGCAGTACTTC	CASSSDGHRGSSYEQYF
.	TRBV28	.	TRBJ2-1	TGTGCCAGCAGTCCCCTTTTGAAGCGGAATTCCTACAATGAGCAGTTCTTC	CASSPLLKRNSYNEQFF
.	TRBV13	.	TRBJ1-3	TGTGCCAGCAGCTTGAAAGCCTCGGGAAACACCATATATTTT	CASSLKASGNTIYF
.	TRBV6-5	once	TRBJ1-2	TGTGCCAGCAGTTATACAGCGGGGGGGCGCGGCTACACCTTC	CASSYTAGGRGYTF
.	TRBV27	.	TRBJ2-3	TGTGCCAGCAGTCCGCCGGAGGGTTTGACAGATACGCAGTATTTT	CASSPPEGLTDTQYF
.	TRBV11-1	.	TRBJ2-7	TGTGCCAGCAGCCCTCCGGAGACTCCCTACGAGCAGTACTTC	CASSPPETPYEQYF
.	TRBV7-2	.	TRBJ1-5	TGTGCCAGCAGCCCCGGTGGGGGCATTGGGGGCAATCAGCCCCAGCATTTT	CASSPGGGIGGNQPQHF
.	TRBV4-3	once	TRBJ1-1	TGCGCCAGCAGCCAAGCCCTCTTAATGAACACTGAAGCTTTCTTT	CASSQALLMNTEAFF
.	TRBV6-2/TRBV6-3	few	TRBJ2-5	TGTGCCAGCAGTTCGCGGGGGCACCCCTCGGAGACCCAGTACTTC	CASSSRGHPSETQYF
TRBD2	TRBV19	.	TRBJ2-7	TGTGCCAGTAGTAGGACTAGCGGGAGTCCGTCCTACGAGCAGTACTTC	CASSRTSGSPSYEQYF
TRBD1	TRBV19	.	TRBJ1-2	TGTGCCAGTAAAGGACAGGGGGGATCCTTTCATGGCTACACCTTC	CASKGQGGSFHGYTF
TRBD1	TRBV28	.	TRBJ1-3	TGTGCCAGCAGTTTCCCTCCGGGACAGGTCTCTGGAAACACCATATATTTT	CASSFPPGQVSGNTIYF
TRBD1	TRBV9	.	TRBJ1-2	TGTGCCAGCACCGCAGGGGGAAGGAACTATGGCTACACCTTC	CASTAGGRNYGYTF
.	TRBV21-1	.	TRBJ2-5	TGTGCCAGCAGCAAAGAGGAGGGTCAAGAGACCCAGTACTTC	CASSKEEGQETQYF
.	TRBV7-2	.	TRBJ2-7	TGTGCCAGCAGCTTACATCCCAGCTCCTACGAGCAGTACTTC	CASSLHPSSYEQYF
TRBD2	TRBV5-1	.	TRBJ2-7	TGCGCCAGCAGCGGCGGACTAGCCGCCTACTACGAGCAGTACTTC	CASSGGLAAYYEQYF
TRBD1	TRBV19	.	TRBJ1-2	TGTGCCAGTACTCAGGACAGGAGCAATTGGTATGGCTACACCTTC	CASTQDRSNWYGYTF
TRBD1	TRBV6-1	.	TRBJ1-4	TGTGCCAGCAGTGAATACAGGGGGAGTAATGAAAAACTGTTTTTT	CASSEYRGSNEKLFF
.	TRBV24-1	once	TRBJ2-7	TGTGCCACCAGCGGTGGAGGGGTCACCTACGAGCAGTACTTC	CATSGGGVTYEQYF
.	TRBV19	.	TRBJ2-7	TGTGCCAGTAGTATAGGGGGGGTTTCCTACGAGCAGTACTTC	CASSIGGVSYEQYF
.	TRBV4-1	.	TRBJ1-2	TGCGCCAGCAGCCTAATGTGGGGCTCCAACTATGGCTACACCTTC	CASSLMWGSNYGYTF
.	TRBV29-1	.	TRBJ2-7	TGCAGCGTTACGTTGGCAGGCCAAAACTACGAGCAGTACTTC	CSVTLAGQNYEQYF
.	TRBV7-9	.	TRBJ1-4	TGTGCCAGCAGAGACGCGCGGGGTAATGAAAAACTGTTTTTT	CASRDARGNEKLFF
.	TRBV6-1	few	TRBJ2-5	TGTGCCAGCAGTGAAAGCCTTGCGGGGATGTACCAAGAGACCCAGTACTTC	CASSESLAGMYQETQYF